This T cell receptor (beta chain) was sequenced in a study of T cells in Graves' hyperthyroidism and ophthalmopathy. Study context: Peripheral blood was collected at initial diagnosis, before any treatment. Regarding the study as a whole: Also found in blood were most expanded thyroid clonotypes above 0.001.

The CDR3 sequence is 13 residues long. V was trimmed by 3 bases and J by 6 bases, leaving 9 bases between them. The germline gives CDR1 MNHEY, CDR2 SVGEGT. Concerning this clonotype: Antigen specificity is unknown.

The source material, RNA transcripts, was used to amplify TCR beta CDR3 regions. When the TCR CDR3 underwent first-round RT-PCR, the HTBI primer set was used. Via MiXCR, TCRdb re-called the multiplex PCR reads, giving one row per CDR3 protein. The sample records roughly 700,000 distinct CDR3 sequences, 15% to 20% being singletons. This TCR derives from a man between 50 and 59 years old with Graves' hyperthyroidism. Sequenced input: blood. The J gene is TRBJ1-5, the V gene TRBV6-2 or TRBV6-3, with D hard to call. The CDR3 bases are TGTGCCAGCAGTTATGGCCGGGTTCAGCCCCAGCATTTT. Residues: CASSYGRVQPQHF.